These 5 T cell receptor beta chains were all obtained from the same sample, sequenced in a study of blood T cells in healthy people across ages. The authors ran a second PCR of roughly 7 to 11 cycles using a sample-barcoded 5' primer and a J-beta primer mix. TCRdb processed the 5' RACE reads anew with MiXCR; each CDR3 protein has one entry. The sample has more than 450,000 distinct CDR3 sequences; about 27% are singletons. These data also formed part of another study, on T cells of mothers and their children.

Sequences were obtained from blood. These receptors came from a boy between 2 and 15 years old in good health.

V gene TRBV7-9 combines with J gene TRBJ2-7; TRBD1 might be the D (8 bases). The CDR3 spans 15 residues. The germline gives CDR1 SEHNR, CDR2 FQNEAQ (reference sequence). V was clipped by 3 bases and J by 7 bases, with 19 bases between them. In DNA, the CDR3 is TGTGCCAGCAGCTTCTTGGGGGGGACAGGTCGAGAGCAGTACTTC. This translates into CASSFLGGTGREQYF.

This clonotype was observed a few times. The V gene is TRBV6-2 or TRBV6-3, the J gene TRBJ2-3; 10 bases match TRBD2. Germline CDR1 and CDR2: MNHEY and SVGEGT. J gave up 8 bases and V 6 bases, and 14 bases lay outside the gene matches. The CDR3 is made up of 16 amino acids. The CDR3 is CASSTGTSESRSTQYF. As DNA, the CDR3 is TGTGCCAGCAGCACCGGGACTAGCGAGAGCCGCTCTACGCAGTATTTT.

The chain joins TRBV7-9 to TRBJ2-7; D call uncertain. The V gene's germline CDR1 is SEHNR and CDR2 FQNEAQ (reference sequence). This CDR3 has 12 amino acids. V was cut by 5 bases and J by 7 bases, with 12 bases left in between. CDR3 region: CASSAPAREQYF. The DNA for the CDR3 is TGTGCCAGCAGCGCCCCGGCTAGGGAGCAGTACTTC.

This clonotype was found a few times. This sequence joins TRBV28 and TRBJ2-5; D is unclear. Judging by the DNA end, TRBJ2-7 fits better; the J call may be wrong. Germline V lookup: CDR1 MDHEN, CDR2 SYDVKM. This CDR3 has 13 amino acids. CDR3 sequence reads: CASRLPGRYEQYF. The DNA of the CDR3 is TGTGCCAGCAGGTTACCAGGTCGCTACGAGCAGTACTTC.

This chain connects TRBV29-1 to TRBJ2-5; 7 nucleotides line up with TRBD1. The CDR3 runs to 14 residues. V lost 7 bases and J lost 3; bases outside the gene matches: 11. Germline V lookup: CDR1 SQVTM, CDR2 ANQGSEA. The CDR3 region is CSAPPGDSKETQYF. The CDR3 nucleotides are TGCAGCGCCCCCCCCGGGGACAGCAAAGAGACCCAGTACTTC.